This entry features one T cell receptor beta chain sequence. Methods used by the authors: Using reference gene primer amplification, nucleated cell counts were estimated. Generated by immunoSEQ multiplex PCR, the TCRdb table keeps only in-frame clones and is missing some. That table is the source of V, J and clone size, and D and trimming were worked out from the DNA. The sample records fewer than 100,000 clones, approximately 89% being singletons. The data were taken from a study of blood T cell repertoires in COVID-19. The overall study: Some COVID-19 samples were acute and others convalescent; all came from the United States, Italy and Spain. PBMCs, B-cell-depleted T cells, or T cells were the source of the cDNA or gDNA that made up the material.

In germline, CDR1 is SGHAT, CDR2 FQNNGV. Trimming stripped 2 bases from V and 4 bases from J, with 11 bases between. This CDR3 is 14 amino acids long. The sample taken for sequencing was peripheral blood. This sequence was found in a man in his forties or fifties with acute or convalescent COVID-19. The gene calls are TRBV11-2 and TRBJ1-2; D is perhaps TRBD1 (6 bases). In DNA, the CDR3 is TGTGCCAGCAGCTTAATCCGGGACATCTATGGCTACACCTTC. It encodes CASSLIRDIYGYTF.